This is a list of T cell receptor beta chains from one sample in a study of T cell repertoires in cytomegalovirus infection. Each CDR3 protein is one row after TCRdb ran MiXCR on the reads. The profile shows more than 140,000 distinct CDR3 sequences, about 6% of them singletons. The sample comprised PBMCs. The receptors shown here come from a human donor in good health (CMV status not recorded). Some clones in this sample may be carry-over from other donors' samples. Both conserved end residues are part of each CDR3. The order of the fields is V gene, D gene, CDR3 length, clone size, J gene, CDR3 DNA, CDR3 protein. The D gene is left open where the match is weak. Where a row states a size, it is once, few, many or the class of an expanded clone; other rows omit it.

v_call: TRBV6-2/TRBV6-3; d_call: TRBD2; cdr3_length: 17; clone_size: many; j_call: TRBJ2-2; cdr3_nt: TGTGCCAGCAGTTACATAGCGGGGGGACCGAACACCGGGGAGCTGTTTTTT; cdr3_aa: CASSYIAGGPNTGELFF
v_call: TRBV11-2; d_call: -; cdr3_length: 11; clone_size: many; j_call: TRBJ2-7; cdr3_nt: TGTGCCAGCAGCTTAGAAAGGGAGCAGTACTTC; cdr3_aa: CASSLEREQYF
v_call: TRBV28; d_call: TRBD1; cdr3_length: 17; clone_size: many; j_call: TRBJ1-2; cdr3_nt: TGTGCCAGCGGGATGGAAGGACAGGGCGCCATTAACTATGGCTACACCTTC; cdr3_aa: CASGMEGQGAINYGYTF
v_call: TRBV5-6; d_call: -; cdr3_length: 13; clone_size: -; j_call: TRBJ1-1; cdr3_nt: TGTGCCAGCAGCTTCCTCAGGACCTTTGAAGCTTTCTTT; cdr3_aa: CASSFLRTFEAFF
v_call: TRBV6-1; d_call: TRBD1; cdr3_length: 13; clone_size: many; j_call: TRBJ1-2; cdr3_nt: TGTGCCAGCAGGCGGGACAGGCGCTATGGCTACACCTTC; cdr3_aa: CASRRDRRYGYTF
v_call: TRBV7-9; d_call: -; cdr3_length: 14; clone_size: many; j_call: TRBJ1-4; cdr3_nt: TGTGCCAGCAGCCATTCGGACAGAAACGAAAAACTGTTTTTT; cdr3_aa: CASSHSDRNEKLFF
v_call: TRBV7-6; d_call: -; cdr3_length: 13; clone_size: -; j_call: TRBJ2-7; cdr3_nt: TGTGCCAGCAGCTTACCGAGCTCCTACAAGCAGTACTTC; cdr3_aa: CASSLPSSYKQYF
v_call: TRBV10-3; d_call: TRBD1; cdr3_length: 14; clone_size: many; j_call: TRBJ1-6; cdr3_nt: TGTGCCATCAGACAGGGGATAGATAATTCACCCCTCCACTTT; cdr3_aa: CAIRQGIDNSPLHF
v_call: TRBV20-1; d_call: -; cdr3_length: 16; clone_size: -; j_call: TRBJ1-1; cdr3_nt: TGCAGTGCTAGAGATCGAGGGGAAGGGGCCAGCACTGAAGCTTTCTTT; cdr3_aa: CSARDRGEGASTEAFF
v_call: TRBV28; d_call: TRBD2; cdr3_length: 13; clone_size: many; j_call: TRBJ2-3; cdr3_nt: TGTGCCTCGGGACTAGCCAGCACAGATACGCAGTATTTT; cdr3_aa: CASGLASTDTQYF
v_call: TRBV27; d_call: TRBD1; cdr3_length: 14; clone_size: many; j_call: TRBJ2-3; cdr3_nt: TGTGCCAGCAGTTTTCGGACAGGGTCAGATACGCAGTATTTT; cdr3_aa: CASSFRTGSDTQYF
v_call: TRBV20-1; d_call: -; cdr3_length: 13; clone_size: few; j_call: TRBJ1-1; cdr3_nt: TGCAGTGCTAGAGGTCCGTTTAACACTGAAGCTTTCTTT; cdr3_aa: CSARGPFNTEAFF
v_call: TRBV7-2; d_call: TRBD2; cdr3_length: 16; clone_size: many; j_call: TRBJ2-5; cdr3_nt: TGTGCCAGCAGCTCCCCTAGCGGGGGGGGGAAAGAGACCCAGTACTTC; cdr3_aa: CASSSPSGGGKETQYF
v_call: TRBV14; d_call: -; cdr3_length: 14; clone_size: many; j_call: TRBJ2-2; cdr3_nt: TGTGCCAGCAGCCAAGAAGCCGGCACCGGGGAGCTGTTTTTT; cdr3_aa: CASSQEAGTGELFF
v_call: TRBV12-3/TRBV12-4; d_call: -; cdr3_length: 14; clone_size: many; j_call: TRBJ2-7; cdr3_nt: TGTGCCAGCAGTTTGGCGGGGGCTGGGAACGAGCAGTACTTC; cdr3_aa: CASSLAGAGNEQYF
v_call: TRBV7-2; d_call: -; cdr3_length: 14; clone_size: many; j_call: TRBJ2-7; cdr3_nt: TGTGCCAGCAGCTTAGTAGCGGCAGCCTACGAGCAGTACTTC; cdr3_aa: CASSLVAAAYEQYF